Listed here are 30 T cell receptor beta chains from one sample, sequenced in a study of blood T cell repertoires in COVID-19. Assay used: immunoSEQ multiplex PCR; TCRdb lists only in-frame clones, some missing. Here the sample spans under 450,000 clones, about four fifths being singletons. Material: PBMCs or T cells enriched from blood (not recorded which). The receptor set was obtained from a woman in her fifties or sixties who had recovered from COVID-19.

The chain recombines TRBV19 with TRBJ2-1; D ambiguous. The germline V gene has CDR1 LNHDA and CDR2 SQIVND (reference sequence). This CDR3 spans 14 amino acids. Trimming stripped 5 bases from V and 2 bases from J, with 10 bases between. The CDR3 DNA is TGTGCCAGTAGTTTTGAGTTCCCCTACAATGAGCAGTTCTTC. As protein: CASSFEFPYNEQFF.

This clone was observed once. The chain combines TRBV7-6 with TRBJ1-1, with TRBD1 matching 11 bases. V lost 1 base and J lost 5; bases outside the gene matches: 6. In germline, CDR1 is SGHVS, CDR2 FNYEAQ. CDR3 length: 16 residues. The CDR3 here is CASSLGGQGVVTEAFF. In nucleotides, the CDR3 is TGTGCCAGCAGCTTAGGGGGACAGGGGGTGGTTACTGAAGCTTTCTTT.

J is TRBJ2-2 and V is TRBV5-1; 8 nucleotides agree with TRBD1. V lost 3 bases, J lost 3 bases, and 4 bases stayed unmatched. The germline V gene encodes CDR1 SGHRS and CDR2 YFSETQ. The CDR3 spans 15 residues. The CDR3 protein is CASSSGGADTGELFF. Written as DNA, the CDR3 is TGCGCCAGCAGCTCAGGGGGCGCGGACACCGGGGAGCTGTTTTTT.

J is TRBJ2-6 and V is TRBV2, with TRBD1 as a possible D gene (5 bases). Germline CDR1 reads SNHLY; CDR2 reads FYNNEI. CDR3 length: 16 amino acids. V was cut by 2 bases and J by 2 bases, with 10 bases left in between. CDR3 sequence (DNA): TGTGCCAGCAGTGAATATAGGGGAACTGGGGCCAACGTCCTGACTTTC. Protein product: CASSEYRGTGANVLTF.

This chain connects TRBV29-1 to TRBJ1-1, with 7 bases matching TRBD1. This CDR3 is built from 13 residues. Trimming cost V 6 bases and J 0 bases; bases outside gene matches: 4. The germline V gene encodes CDR1 SQVTM and CDR2 ANQGSEA. CDR3 sequence reads: CSVKGQLNTEAFF. DNA of the CDR3: TGCAGCGTCAAGGGACAGCTGAACACTGAAGCTTTCTTT.

In its sample, this clone was seen a few times. The CDR3 here is CATSRDSGGGAPGSYNEQFF. The CDR3 bases are TGTGCCACCAGCAGAGATAGTGGCGGGGGGGCCCCTGGGTCCTACAATGAGCAGTTCTTC. The chain carries TRBV15 and TRBJ2-1; 9 nucleotides align to TRBD2. Trimming at V came to 0 bases and at J to 1 base, leaving 13 bases not matched to a gene. This CDR3 has 20 residues. Germline CDR1 reads LNHNV; CDR2 reads YYDKDF (reference sequence). The full variable domain, in which reference TRBV15 and TRBJ2-1 provide the parts outside the CDR3, is DAMVIQNPRYQVTQFGKPVTLSCSQTLNHNVMYWYQQKSSQAPKLLFHYYDKDFNNEADTPDNFQSRRPNTSFCFLDIRSPGLGDTAMYLCATSRDSGGGAPGSYNEQFFGPGTRLTVL.

The genes are TRBV6-5 and TRBJ2-4, with no clear D. In germline, CDR1 is MNHEY, CDR2 SVGAGI. CDR3 length equals 13 residues. V was trimmed by 6 bases and J by 6 bases, leaving 12 bases between them. DNA for the CDR3: TGTGCCAGCAGCTCGAGGATTTTAAACATTCAGTACTTC. It is translated as CASSSRILNIQYF.

V and J are TRBV5-1 and TRBJ2-7; the match to TRBD2 covers 11 bases. The V gene's germline CDR1 is SGHRS and CDR2 YFSETQ. The J segment lost 4 bases and the V segment lost 0 bases, leaving 6 bases of the junction unmatched. The length of the CDR3 is 16 residues. The CDR3 DNA is TGCGCCAGCAGCTTGGATGGGACTAGCGGTTATTACGAGCAGTACTTC. It yields the protein CASSLDGTSGYYEQYF. The variable domain in full, completed from reference TRBV5-1 and TRBJ2-7, reads KAGVTQTPRYLIKTRGQQVTLSCSPISGHRSVSWYQQTPGQGLQFLFEYFSETQRNKGNFPGRFSGRQFSNSRSEMNVSTLELGDSALYLCASSLDGTSGYYEQYFGPGTRLTVT.

CDR3 amino acids: CASSVTGFAEAFF. The CDR3, as DNA: TGTGCCAGCAGCGTGACAGGGTTCGCTGAAGCTTTCTTT. This rearrangement joins TRBV2 to TRBJ1-1, with TRBD1 matching over 7 bases. V lost 6 bases, J lost 6 bases, and 7 bases stayed unmatched. This CDR3 region has 13 residues. The germline V gene encodes CDR1 SNHLY and CDR2 FYNNEI. Full variable domain (missing parts from reference TRBV2 and TRBJ1-1): EPEVTQTPSHQVTQMGQEVILRCVPISNHLYFYWYRQILGQKVEFLVSFYNNEISEKSEIFDDQFSVERPDGSNFTLKIRSTKLEDSAMYFCASSVTGFAEAFFGQGTRLTVV.

The chain recombines TRBV7-9 with TRBJ1-2, with D unclear. Deletions cut 3 bases from V and 5 bases from J, with 10 bases between. The CDR3 is made up of 13 amino acids. Germline loops: CDR1 SEHNR, CDR2 FQNEAQ (reference sequence). In DNA form, the CDR3 reads TGTGCCAGCAGCTTTCCGCCGGGGTATGGCTACACCTTC. Its protein is CASSFPPGYGYTF.

The chain couples TRBV5-1 to TRBJ2-7; the match to TRBD1 covers 12 bases. The length of the CDR3 is 14 residues. Trimming at V came to 7 bases and at J to 6 bases, leaving 8 bases not matched to a gene. The germline gives CDR1 SGHRS, CDR2 YFSETQ. The CDR3 loop is CASRTGTGGAEQYF. The CDR3 DNA is TGCGCCAGCCGTACCGGGACAGGGGGCGCCGAGCAGTACTTC.

This sequence joins TRBV7-8 and TRBJ2-2, with D uncertain. CDR3 size: 14 residues. Trimming stripped 5 bases from V and 3 bases from J, with 10 bases between. CDR1 is SGHVS and CDR2 is FQNEAQ in the germline V gene. The CDR3 region is CASSTDTYTGELFF. In DNA form, the CDR3 reads TGTGCCAGCAGCACCGACACGTACACCGGGGAGCTGTTTTTT.

The rearrangement uses TRBV27 and TRBJ1-5; no clear D. The CDR3 has 15 residues. Trimming took 3 bases from V and 5 from J, leaving 14 bases between them. CDR1 is MNHEY and CDR2 is SMNVEV in the germline V gene (reference sequence). In DNA form, the CDR3 reads TGTGCCAGCAGTTTCTCTCTCGGGAACGATCAGCCCCAGCATTTT. This gives the protein CASSFSLGNDQPQHF.

This chain joins TRBV9 and TRBJ1-2, with 8 bases matching TRBD1. V gave up 4 bases and J gave up 2 bases; unmatched junction bases: 13. Germline lookup yields CDR1 SGDLS and CDR2 YYNGEE. This CDR3 is built from 17 residues. Here the CDR3 DNA reads TGTGCCAGCAGCCAGGGGCAGGGGGCTCTGTTCAACTATGGCTACACCTTC. This translates into CASSQGQGALFNYGYTF.

The rearrangement uses TRBV5-1 and TRBJ1-1, with 7 bases fitting TRBD1. This CDR3 has 13 residues. J lost 4 bases, V lost 3 bases, and 3 bases had no gene match. The germline V gene has CDR1 SGHRS and CDR2 YFSETQ. CDR3 DNA sequence: TGCGCCAGCAGCTGGGGGACAGTCACTGAAGCTTTCTTT. This encodes CASSWGTVTEAFF.

The genes are TRBV7-9 and TRBJ1-1; D may be TRBD1 (5 bases). Deletions cut 1 base from V and 4 bases from J, with 16 bases between. This CDR3 comprises 16 residues. The germline V gene encodes CDR1 SEHNR and CDR2 FQNEAQ (reference sequence). The CDR3 bases are TGTGCCAGCAGCTTAGGCGCCGGACAAGGCGGCACTGAAGCTTTCTTT. The encoded protein is CASSLGAGQGGTEAFF.

Only a few counts were recorded for this clone. The J gene is TRBJ2-5, the V gene TRBV5-1, with D hard to call. The V and J ends lost 0 bases and 5 bases respectively, with 5 bases between them. Germline loops: CDR1 SGHRS, CDR2 YFSETQ. CDR3 length: 12 amino acids. The CDR3, as DNA: TGCGCCAGCAGCTTGGGGGCTGAGACCCAGTACTTC. It yields the protein CASSLGAETQYF.

The chain is built from TRBV12-3 or TRBV12-4 and TRBJ1-2; D unresolved. The CDR3 sequence is 12 residues long. Trimming pared 4 bases from V and 7 bases from J, leaving 10 bases between. The CDR3 sequence: CASSSDFSGYTF. The CDR3 DNA sequence: TGTGCCAGCAGTTCGGACTTCAGTGGCTACACCTTC.

This rearrangement joins TRBV27 to TRBJ1-5; a possible D gene is TRBD1 (5 bases). The CDR3 has 13 residues. The germline gives CDR1 MNHEY, CDR2 SMNVEV (reference sequence). Trimming removed 0 bases from V and 5 bases from J, with 5 bases in between. In nucleotides, the CDR3 is TGTGCCAGCAGTTTATCCAGGGATCAGCCCCAGCATTTT. This sequence encodes CASSLSRDQPQHF.

This sequence joins TRBV6-2 or TRBV6-3 and TRBJ1-1; perhaps TRBD1 as D (5 bases). V shed 0 bases and J shed 4 bases, with 9 bases lying between them. CDR1 is MNHEY and CDR2 is SVGEGT in the germline V gene. This CDR3 has 14 amino acids. CDR3 nucleotide sequence: TGTGCCAGCAGTTACTCCAGGGATAGCACTGAAGCTTTCTTT. It translates to CASSYSRDSTEAFF.

The chain has TRBV7-2 and TRBJ2-3, with D hard to call. The CDR3 runs to 14 residues. CDR1 is SGHTA and CDR2 is FQGNSA in the germline V gene. Trimming shortened V by 6 bases and J by 1 base, and 11 bases separated the two germline ends. CDR3 protein: CASRPLTGTDTQYF. For the CDR3, the DNA is TGTGCCAGCAGACCGCTAACGGGCACAGATACGCAGTATTTT.

This clone is a singleton in its sample. This sequence joins TRBV18 and TRBJ1-2; a weak D match, TRBD1 (5 bases). The CDR3 sequence is 15 residues long. The germline gives CDR1 KGHSH, CDR2 LQKENI. The V end lost 3 bases, the J end lost 0 bases, and 11 bases lay between the germline ends. The CDR3 nucleotides are TGTGCCAGCTCACCCTCAGGGTCGACTAACTATGGCTACACCTTC. Protein sequence: CASSPSGSTNYGYTF.

The chain combines TRBV27 with TRBJ1-2; possible D gene TRBD1, 5 bases. The V gene's germline CDR1 is MNHEY and CDR2 SMNVEV (reference sequence). V was clipped by 3 bases and J by 8 bases, with 10 bases between them. This CDR3 contains 12 residues. CDR3 residues: CASSFMGQGYTF. Here the CDR3 DNA reads TGTGCCAGCAGTTTTATGGGGCAGGGCTACACCTTC.

As DNA, the CDR3 is TGTGCCAGCAGCCAAGATACTCGGGCGGGAACAGATACGCAGTATTTT. Amino acids: CASSQDTRAGTDTQYF. The chain links TRBV14 to TRBJ2-3; tentatively, D is TRBD2 (6 bases). CDR3 length: 16 residues. The germline gives CDR1 SGHDN, CDR2 FVKESK. V shed 0 bases and J shed 3 bases, with 13 bases lying between them.

This clone was found once. J is TRBJ2-5 and V is TRBV9, with TRBD2 matching 9 bases. With 0 bases clipped from V and 4 bases from J, the junction kept 16 bases outside the gene matches. Germline loops: CDR1 SGDLS, CDR2 YYNGEE. The CDR3 is 19 amino acids. The CDR3 is CASSVGVSGRSGVLETQYF. DNA of the CDR3: TGTGCCAGCAGCGTAGGGGTTAGCGGGAGATCTGGAGTCCTAGAGACCCAGTACTTC.

The genes are TRBV6-5 and TRBJ1-4, with D possibly TRBD1 on 5 matching bases. This CDR3 has 13 residues. Germline V gene lookup returns CDR1 MNHEY and CDR2 SVGAGI. V dropped 8 bases and J dropped 11 bases, with 18 bases sitting between them. CDR3 coding DNA: TGTGCCAGCGGGGGGGGGACGGGACGGAAACTGTTTTTT. Its protein is CASGGGTGRKLFF.

The rearrangement links TRBV19 to TRBJ1-1; a weak D match, TRBD1 (5 bases). This CDR3 comprises 16 residues. CDR1 is LNHDA and CDR2 is SQIVND in the germline V gene (reference sequence). Trimming left V 2 bases short and J 4 bases short, with 17 bases between. CDR3 protein: CASSIQGRAVGTEAFF. The CDR3 bases are TGTGCCAGTAGTATACAGGGAAGGGCTGTAGGCACTGAAGCTTTCTTT. Full variable domain (outside the CDR3, taken from reference TRBV19 and TRBJ1-1): DGGITQSPKYLFRKEGQNVTLSCEQNLNHDAMYWYRQDPGQGLRLIYYSQIVNDFQKGDIAEGYSVSREKKESFPLTVTSAQKNPTAFYLCASSIQGRAVGTEAFFGQGTRLTVV.

The gene calls are TRBV11-3 and TRBJ2-7; D is possibly TRBD1 (7 bases). This CDR3 spans 21 amino acids. Trimming left V 0 bases short and J 2 bases short, with 29 bases between. Germline assignment: CDR1 SGHNT and CDR2 YENEEA. The CDR3 is CASSLERRRGQTQPRTYEQYF. The CDR3, as DNA: TGTGCCAGCAGCTTAGAAAGGAGGAGGGGACAGACCCAGCCAAGGACCTACGAGCAGTACTTC.

J is TRBJ2-2 and V is TRBV3-1 (or the pseudogene TRBV3-2), with a possible D match to TRBD1 (6 bases). The CDR3 runs to 14 residues. V gave up 4 bases and J gave up 1 base, with 7 bases separating them. Germline lookup yields CDR1 LGHDT and CDR2 YNNKEL (reference sequence). The CDR3 DNA reads TGTGCCAGCAGCCCGGACAGGAACACCGGGGAGCTGTTTTTT. It is translated as CASSPDRNTGELFF.

For this clone: The same CDR3 is also encoded by other DNA sequences in this sample. The chain recombines TRBV6-5 with TRBJ1-5, with unresolved D. Looked up from germline, CDR1 is MNHEY and CDR2 is SVGAGI. With 0 bases removed from V and 2 bases from J, the gap between germline ends came to 5 bases. This CDR3 is built from 14 residues. The CDR3 loop reads CASSYSRGNQPQHF. CDR3 nucleotide sequence: TGTGCCAGCAGTTACTCGAGAGGCAATCAGCCCCAGCATTTT.